Listed here are 20 T cell receptor beta chains from one sample, sequenced in a study of shared clonotypes between healthy human individuals. Repertoires were generated with immunoSEQ multiplex PCR, while TCRdb's copy carries only in-frame clones and drops some. The sample holds approximately 1,500,000 clones; around 97% are singletons and the top ten take approximately 1.1%. Sample: naive CD4+ T cells sorted from blood. Sample subset: CD45RA+ positively selected. Receptor source: a man aged 25-45 years in good health.

In this sample, this clone turned up once. The sample carries other DNA sequences with the same CDR3. V gene TRBV5-1 combines with J gene TRBJ2-5; possible D gene TRBD2, 5 bases. V was cut by 0 bases and J by 4 bases, with 10 bases left in between. CDR1 is SGHRS, CDR2 YFSETQ, per germline. The CDR3 contains 14 residues. CDR3: CASSLGLAGETQYF. The CDR3 region has the DNA TGCGCCAGCAGCTTGGGGCTAGCTGGAGAGACCCAGTACTTC.

This clone was counted only a few times. Other DNA sequences in this specimen translate into the identical CDR3. V and J are TRBV5-4 and TRBJ2-2, with D perhaps matching TRBD1 (5 bases). In germline, CDR1 is SGHNT, CDR2 YYREEE (reference sequence). The CDR3 is 15 residues long. Trimming cost V 0 bases and J 1 base, with 7 bases left between them. This CDR3 is CASSLGGRNTGELFF. In nucleotides, the CDR3 is TGTGCCAGCAGCTTGGGGGGCAGGAACACCGGGGAGCTGTTTTTT.

The CDR3 protein is CAGSPGYYEQYF. DNA of the CDR3: TGTGCCGGGTCCCCAGGATACTACGAGCAGTACTTC. The chain uses TRBV28 and TRBJ2-7, with D unclear. CDR3 length equals 12 residues. V lost 11 bases to trimming and J lost 3 bases, with 14 bases between them. Germline CDR1 and CDR2: MDHEN and SYDVKM.

CDR3 DNA sequence: TGTGCCAGCAGTCAGAGGGGAGCGGCTTGGGAACAAGGCTACACCTTC. It yields the protein CASSQRGAAWEQGYTF. The gene calls are TRBV28 and TRBJ1-2; D perhaps matches TRBD1 (5 bases). The CDR3 extends over 16 amino acids. Deletions cut 5 bases from V and 8 bases from J, with 24 bases between. Germline V gene lookup returns CDR1 MDHEN and CDR2 SYDVKM.

A single count supports this clone. This chain links TRBV5-4 with TRBJ2-3; D tentatively fits TRBD1 or TRBD2 (6 bases each). The germline V gene has CDR1 SGHNT and CDR2 YYREEE (reference sequence). V dropped 4 bases and J dropped 0 bases, with 12 bases sitting between them. This CDR3 comprises 15 residues. CDR3 residues: CASSPTGTSTDTQYF. As DNA, the CDR3 is TGTGCCAGCAGCCCCACAGGGACTAGCACAGATACGCAGTATTTT.

V and J are TRBV7-6 and TRBJ2-1; perhaps TRBD2 as D (5 bases). The germline V gene encodes CDR1 SGHVS and CDR2 FNYEAQ. This CDR3 comprises 14 residues. Trimming cost V 5 bases and J 7 bases, with 15 bases left between them. The CDR3 nucleotides read TGTGCCAGCAGCACCCAAGGACTCTTGAATGAGCAGTTCTTC. Amino acid sequence: CASSTQGLLNEQFF.

This clone was counted a single time. The V call is TRBV6-9, the J call TRBJ2-7; D may be TRBD2 (5 bases). Between the trimmed V and J ends, which lost 4 bases and 5 bases, there was a span of 21 bases. Germline CDR1 is MNHGY and CDR2 is SVAAGI. This CDR3 region has 16 residues. The CDR3 region is CASSWASTEIGNEQYF. The CDR3 region has the DNA TGTGCCAGCAGTTGGGCTAGCACCGAAATTGGCAACGAGCAGTACTTC.

The chain is built from TRBV5-1 and TRBJ2-1; 9 bases are a match to TRBD2. CDR3 length: 17 residues. Unmatched junction bases numbered 13, after V lost 0 bases and J lost 9 bases. Germline V lookup: CDR1 SGHRS, CDR2 YFSETQ. The CDR3 DNA reads as TGCGCCAGCAGCTTGGGGATGGCGGGAGGGCCCTTTCTTGAGCAGTTCTTC. Translation: CASSLGMAGGPFLEQFF.

The chain combines TRBV5-4 with TRBJ2-7, with D perhaps matching TRBD2 (5 bases). CDR1 and CDR2 (germline): SGHNT, YYREEE (reference sequence). This CDR3 has 15 amino acids. The ends were cut back, 3 bases at V and 5 bases at J, with 18 bases in the middle. The CDR3 sequence is CASSSSRAPPDEQYF. CDR3 DNA sequence: TGTGCCAGCAGCTCGTCGCGGGCCCCGCCGGACGAGCAGTACTTC.

The chain employs TRBV11-2 and TRBJ1-4; 8 bases agree with TRBD1. V shed 4 bases, J shed 4 bases, and the junction held 5 bases outside the gene matches. Germline V gene data show CDR1 as SGHAT and CDR2 as FQNNGV. The length of the CDR3 is 15 residues. CDR3 DNA sequence: TGTGCCAGCAGCTCTTTCAGGGGGCTTAATGAAAAACTGTTTTTT. It is translated as CASSSFRGLNEKLFF. Combining the CDR3 with reference TRBV11-2 and TRBJ1-4 gives the whole variable domain EAGVAQSPRYKIIEKRQSVAFWCNPISGHATLYWYQQILGQGPKLLIQFQNNGVVDDSQLPKDRFSAERLKGVDSTLKIQPAKLEDSAVYLCASSSFRGLNEKLFFGSGTQLSVL.

This chain joins TRBV14 and TRBJ1-3, with D unclear. This CDR3 comprises 15 residues. CDR1 is SGHDN, CDR2 FVKESK, per germline. Trimming pared 1 base from V and 2 bases from J, leaving 9 bases between. CDR3 amino acids: CASSQGTDPGNTIYF. The CDR3 DNA sequence: TGTGCCAGCAGCCAAGGGACGGATCCTGGAAACACCATATATTTT.

The rearrangement joins TRBV15 to TRBJ1-1; possible D gene TRBD1, 6 bases. This CDR3 comprises 14 residues. V lost 0 bases to trimming and J lost 3 bases, with 8 bases between them. Germline values: CDR1 LNHNV, CDR2 YYDKDF (reference sequence). CDR3 sequence: CATSREGGDTEAFF. The DNA of the CDR3 is TGTGCCACCAGCAGAGAAGGGGGGGACACTGAAGCTTTCTTT.

The rearrangement joins TRBV2 to TRBJ1-5; 9 nucleotides agree with TRBD1. J gave up 6 bases and V 4 bases, and 7 bases lay outside the gene matches. Germline CDR1 reads SNHLY; CDR2 reads FYNNEI. There are 15 residues in the CDR3. The CDR3 here is CASSGGTGRSQPQHF. In nucleotides, the CDR3 is TGTGCCAGCAGTGGAGGGACAGGGAGGAGTCAGCCCCAGCATTTT.

The chain combines TRBV5-1 with TRBJ2-7; D not certain. Trimming took off 5 bases at V and 2 bases at J, with 23 bases between the two ends. Germline CDR1 SGHRS, CDR2 YFSETQ. CDR3 length: 17 residues. CDR3: CASRSIPTRVGPYEQYF. The CDR3 bases are TGCGCCAGCAGATCCATCCCTACAAGGGTGGGTCCCTACGAGCAGTACTTC.

The chain employs TRBV7-9 and TRBJ1-4; D is ambiguous. Trimming removed 1 base from V and 6 bases from J, with 12 bases in between. This CDR3 has 15 residues. Germline V gene lookup returns CDR1 SEHNR and CDR2 FQNEAQ (reference sequence). The CDR3 DNA reads as TGTGCCAGCAGCTTAGGTTCAGGCGCGTATGAAAAACTGTTTTTT. It yields the protein CASSLGSGAYEKLFF. Complete variable domain (other parts from reference TRBV7-9 and TRBJ1-4): DTGVSQNPRHKITKRGQNVTFRCDPISEHNRLYWYRQTLGQGPEFLTYFQNEAQLEKSRLLSDRFSAERPKGSFSTLEIQRTEQGDSAMYLCASSLGSGAYEKLFFGSGTQLSVL.

As concerns this clone: Other DNA sequences of this sample code for an identical CDR3. The chain couples TRBV6-5 to TRBJ2-2; D unclear. This CDR3 comprises 14 residues. The germline V and J ends were trimmed by 1 base and 1 base, with 4 bases remaining between them. CDR1 MNHEY and CDR2 SVGAGI come from the germline V gene. CDR3 bases: TGTGCCAGCAGTTACTTGCAGAACACCGGGGAGCTGTTTTTT. Translated, it gives CASSYLQNTGELFF.

The chain couples TRBV19 to TRBJ2-1; 7 bases fit TRBD2. This CDR3 has 16 amino acids. The trim removed 2 bases at V and 2 bases at J, leaving 6 bases unmatched. Germline values: CDR1 LNHDA, CDR2 SQIVND (reference sequence). The CDR3 sequence is CASSIYAGVTYNEQFF. CDR3 coding DNA: TGTGCCAGTAGTATATATGCGGGAGTTACCTACAATGAGCAGTTCTTC. Full variable domain (rest looked up from reference TRBV19 and TRBJ2-1): DGGITQSPKYLFRKEGQNVTLSCEQNLNHDAMYWYRQDPGQGLRLIYYSQIVNDFQKGDIAEGYSVSREKKESFPLTVTSAQKNPTAFYLCASSIYAGVTYNEQFFGPGTRLTVL.

This chain uses TRBV11-2 with TRBJ2-7; D unresolved. CDR3 size: 17 residues. Trimming shortened V by 4 bases and J by 0 bases, and 19 bases separated the two germline ends. The V gene's germline CDR1 is SGHAT and CDR2 FQNNGV. The DNA of the CDR3 is TGTGCCAGCAGCTCCGTCAACCGGGCCTCAGGCTCCTACGAGCAGTACTTC. Its translation is CASSSVNRASGSYEQYF. The variable domain in full, with the rest retrieved from reference TRBV11-2 and TRBJ2-7, is EAGVAQSPRYKIIEKRQSVAFWCNPISGHATLYWYQQILGQGPKLLIQFQNNGVVDDSQLPKDRFSAERLKGVDSTLKIQPAKLEDSAVYLCASSSVNRASGSYEQYFGPGTRLTVT.

V usage is TRBV6-1 and J usage is TRBJ2-7, with D unresolved. This CDR3 comprises 13 residues. V shed 1 base and J shed 4 bases, with 8 bases lying between them. CDR1 is MNHNS and CDR2 is SASEGT in the germline V gene. In nucleotides, the CDR3 is TGTGCCAGCAGTGAAGGACTTCGATACGAGCAGTACTTC. Translation: CASSEGLRYEQYF.

V gene TRBV29-1 combines with J gene TRBJ2-3; a possible D gene is TRBD2 (6 bases). Germline lookup yields CDR1 SQVTM and CDR2 ANQGSEA. V lost 6 bases to trimming and J lost 2 bases, with 12 bases between them. The CDR3 has 13 residues. CDR3 DNA sequence: TGCAGCGTGGGGGGACCTTACACAGATACGCAGTATTTT. Amino acids: CSVGGPYTDTQYF.